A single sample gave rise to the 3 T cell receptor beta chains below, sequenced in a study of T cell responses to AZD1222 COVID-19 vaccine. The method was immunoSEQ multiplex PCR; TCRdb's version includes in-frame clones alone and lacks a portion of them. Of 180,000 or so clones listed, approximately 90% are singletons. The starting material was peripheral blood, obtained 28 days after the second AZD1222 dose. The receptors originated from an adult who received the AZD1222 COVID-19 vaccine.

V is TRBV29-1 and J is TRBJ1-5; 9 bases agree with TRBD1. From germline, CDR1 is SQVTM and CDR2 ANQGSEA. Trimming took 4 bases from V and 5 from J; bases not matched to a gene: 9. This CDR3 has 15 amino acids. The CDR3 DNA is TGCAGCGTTGCCCCCGGGACAGGGCCCGATCAGCCCCAGCATTTT. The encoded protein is CSVAPGTGPDQPQHF. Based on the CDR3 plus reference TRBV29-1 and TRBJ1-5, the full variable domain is SAVISQKPSRDICQRGTSLTIQCQVDSQVTMMFWYRQQPGQSLTLIATANQGSEATYESGFVIDKFPISRPNLTFSTLTVSNMSPEDSSIYLCSVAPGTGPDQPQHFGDGTRLSIL.

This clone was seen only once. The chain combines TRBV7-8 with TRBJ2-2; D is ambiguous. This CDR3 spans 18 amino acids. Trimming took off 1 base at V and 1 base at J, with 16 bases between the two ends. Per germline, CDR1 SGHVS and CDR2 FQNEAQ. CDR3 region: CASSLVGNRFENTGELFF. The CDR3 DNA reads TGTGCCAGCAGCTTAGTAGGCAACCGCTTTGAGAACACCGGGGAGCTGTTTTTT.

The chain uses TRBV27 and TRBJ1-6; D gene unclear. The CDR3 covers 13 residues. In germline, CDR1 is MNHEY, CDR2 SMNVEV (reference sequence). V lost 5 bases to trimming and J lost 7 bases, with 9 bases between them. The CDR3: CASSPSRNSPLHF. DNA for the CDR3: TGTGCCAGCAGTCCGTCCCGGAATTCACCCCTCCACTTT.